Listed here are 21 T cell receptor beta chains from one sample, sequenced in a study. TCRdb ran MiXCR on the 5' RACE reads and lists one entry per CDR3 protein. Seen here are about 9,100 distinct CDR3 sequences, about 15% observed once, and the top ten hold 3.3%. Tregs were sorted as CD4+CD25+CD127-/low cells. The sequenced sample consisted of Tregs sorted from blood. These receptor sequences come from a female donor with breast cancer.

This clonotype is labeled medium-sized (0.01 to 0.1%). The chain carries TRBV18 and TRBJ1-2; D is possibly TRBD1 (5 bases). V dropped 5 bases and J dropped 7 bases, with 11 bases sitting between them. The CDR3 runs 12 residues. The germline CDR1 and CDR2 sequences are KGHSH and LQKENI. CDR3 nucleotide sequence: TGTGCCAGCTCATCAGACAGAAGTGGCTACACCTTC. It translates to CASSSDRSGYTF.

V gene TRBV13 combines with J gene TRBJ2-1; TRBD2 matches at 9 bases. V gave up 5 bases and J gave up 8 bases; unmatched junction bases: 10. The CDR3 length is 15 residues. The germline V gene encodes CDR1 PRHDT and CDR2 FYEKMQ (reference sequence). The CDR3 sequence is CASSGLAGGFYEQFF. The CDR3 DNA reads TGTGCCAGCAGCGGTCTGGCGGGAGGGTTTTATGAGCAGTTCTTC.

This clonotype was seen repeatedly, ten times or more. The V call is TRBV9, the J call TRBJ2-7; D is unresolved. Trimming took 4 bases from V and 7 from J, leaving 18 bases between them. CDR1 is SGDLS and CDR2 is YYNGEE in the germline V gene. The CDR3 totals 14 residues. DNA of the CDR3: TGTGCCAGCAGCACCCGGACGGATGACGTGGAGCAGTACTTC. Its translation is CASSTRTDDVEQYF. Full variable domain (remainder filled in from reference TRBV9 and TRBJ2-7): DSGVTQTPKHLITATGQRVTLRCSPRSGDLSVYWYQQSLDQGLQFLIQYYNGEERAKGNILERFSAQQFPDLHSELNLSSLELGDSALYFCASSTRTDDVEQYFGPGTRLTVT.

This clonotype is deemed medium-sized. V gene TRBV5-1 combines with J gene TRBJ2-1; TRBD2 might be the D (6 bases). The CDR3 is 16 residues long. The germline CDR1 and CDR2 sequences are SGHRS and YFSETQ. V dropped 7 bases and J dropped 4 bases, with 21 bases sitting between them. The CDR3: CASVRSSGERYNEQFF. CDR3 in DNA: TGCGCCAGCGTCCGGTCCTCGGGAGAACGGTACAATGAGCAGTTCTTC.

Sample share makes this clonotype medium-sized. The V gene is TRBV19, the J gene TRBJ2-7, with TRBD1 as a possible D gene (6 bases). Germline CDR1 LNHDA, CDR2 SQIVND (reference sequence). V gave up 4 bases and J gave up 5 bases, with 12 bases separating them. The CDR3 runs 13 residues. The CDR3 region is CASSRTGFNEQYF. The CDR3 DNA is TGTGCCAGTAGTAGAACAGGGTTCAACGAGCAGTACTTC.

This clonotype is medium-sized by share. The CDR3 sequence is CASSPSVTGETQYF. The CDR3 DNA sequence: TGTGCCAGCTCACCGTCGGTTACAGGAGAGACCCAGTACTTC. The chain carries TRBV18 and TRBJ2-5; the D gene is possibly TRBD1 (5 bases). V lost 3 bases to trimming and J lost 4 bases, with 12 bases between them. This CDR3 has 14 residues. Germline loops: CDR1 KGHSH, CDR2 LQKENI.

The table lists this clonotype with many counts. The rearrangement uses TRBV20-1 and TRBJ1-1; D gene unclear. This CDR3 has 15 residues. Germline V gene lookup returns CDR1 DFQATT and CDR2 SNEGSKA (reference sequence). Trimming cost V 5 bases and J 3 bases, with 19 bases left between them. CDR3 protein: CSADSQLGVDTEAFF. As DNA, the CDR3 is TGCAGTGCTGATTCACAGTTGGGTGTGGACACTGAAGCTTTCTTT.

By proportion, this clonotype is medium-sized (0.01 to 0.1%). The V and J genes are TRBV5-1 and TRBJ2-3; D perhaps matches TRBD1 (6 bases). The V gene lost 4 bases and the J gene lost 0 bases, with 12 bases spanning the gap. Looked up from germline, CDR1 is SGHRS and CDR2 is YFSETQ. CDR3 size: 15 residues. The CDR3 is CASSPNGQSTDTQYF. CDR3 bases: TGCGCCAGCAGCCCCAATGGACAGAGCACAGATACGCAGTATTTT.

This clonotype showed up many times. The CDR3 sequence: CASSLSGAANSPLHF. CDR3 DNA: TGCGCCAGCAGCTTATCGGGGGCAGCTAATTCACCCCTCCACTTT. The chain combines TRBV5-1 with TRBJ1-6, with a possible D match to TRBD1 (6 bases). The V gene lost 2 bases and the J gene lost 6 bases, with 12 bases spanning the gap. The CDR3 sequence is 15 residues long. The germline gives CDR1 SGHRS, CDR2 YFSETQ.

This clonotype is judged medium-sized. This chain connects TRBV7-2 to TRBJ2-3, with D unclear. V was trimmed by 5 bases and J by 4 bases, leaving 13 bases between them. This CDR3 has 14 residues. In germline, CDR1 is SGHTA, CDR2 FQGNSA. The CDR3 DNA follows: TGTGCCAGCAGCCCGACTGCCATCGCAGATACGCAGTATTTT. Amino acids: CASSPTAIADTQYF.

This clonotype has a count of ten or more. The chain employs TRBV12-3 or TRBV12-4 and TRBJ2-2, with D uncertain. The V gene lost 2 bases and the J gene lost 5 bases, with 9 bases spanning the gap. This CDR3 has 14 amino acids. The CDR3 sequence: CASSLMIGTGELFF. CDR3 nucleotide sequence: TGTGCCAGCAGTTTAATGATTGGGACCGGGGAGCTGTTTTTT.

This clonotype is labeled medium-sized. V usage is TRBV7-2 and J usage is TRBJ2-3; no clear D gene. This CDR3 has 13 amino acids. The germline V gene has CDR1 SGHTA and CDR2 FQGNSA. With 1 base removed from V and 1 base from J, the gap between germline ends came to 3 bases. This CDR3 reads CASSLGGTDTQYF. DNA of the CDR3: TGTGCCAGCAGCTTAGGGGGCACAGATACGCAGTATTTT.

By sample share, this clonotype is medium-sized. The chain is built from TRBV20-1 and TRBJ2-7; possibly TRBD1 for D (5 bases). CDR1 is DFQATT, CDR2 SNEGSKA, per germline (reference sequence). This CDR3 has 14 amino acids. V dropped 6 bases and J dropped 0 bases, with 15 bases sitting between them. CDR3 nucleotides: TGCAGTGCAGGGGCCAGCGCTTACTCCTACGAGCAGTACTTC. Protein product: CSAGASAYSYEQYF.

By share, this clonotype counts as medium-sized. V is TRBV7-2 and J is TRBJ2-5; D perhaps matches TRBD2 (7 bases). The germline V and J ends were trimmed by 5 bases and 1 base, with 17 bases remaining between them. Per germline, CDR1 SGHTA and CDR2 FQGNSA. There are 16 residues in the CDR3. In nucleotides, the CDR3 is TGTGCCAGCAGCCGGAAGGGGGGAGGGCTCCAAGAGACCCAGTACTTC. Its protein is CASSRKGGGLQETQYF.

The chain combines TRBV7-9 with TRBJ2-2; D call uncertain. In germline, CDR1 is SEHNR, CDR2 FQNEAQ (reference sequence). CDR3 length: 12 amino acids. V was cut by 3 bases and J by 6 bases, with 5 bases left in between. The CDR3 DNA sequence: TGTGCCAGCAGCTTTAATCCCGGGGAGCTGTTTTTT. Protein: CASSFNPGELFF.

By share, this clonotype counts as medium-sized. The chain combines TRBV4-1 with TRBJ1-5; 8 nucleotides match TRBD1. The CDR3 has 16 residues. Germline CDR1 is MGHRA and CDR2 is YSYEKL. V gave up 1 base and J gave up 6 bases; unmatched junction bases: 8. This CDR3 reads CASSQVSFRGPQPQHF. In DNA form, the CDR3 reads TGCGCCAGCAGCCAAGTATCTTTCAGGGGGCCTCAGCCCCAGCATTTT.

This clonotype is labeled medium-sized. The V gene is TRBV12-3 or TRBV12-4, the J gene TRBJ2-2, with 10 bases fitting TRBD1. Unmatched junction bases numbered 1, after V lost 3 bases and J lost 6 bases. The CDR3 has 14 amino acids. The CDR3 coding sequence is TGTGCCAGCAGTTTGGGGACAGGGGCCGGGGAGCTGTTTTTT. The encoded protein is CASSLGTGAGELFF.

This clonotype was observed a handful of times. Since a much larger clone is just one base distant, this may be a read error. The rearrangement links TRBV20-1 to TRBJ1-1; D is possibly TRBD1 (6 bases). The length of the CDR3 is 12 residues. Germline assignment: CDR1 DFQATT and CDR2 SNEGSKA (reference sequence). CDR3 DNA sequence: TGCAGCCCAAAGGGGGTGACCACTGAAGCTCTCTTT. Translated, it gives CSPKGVTTEALF.

V is TRBV12-3 or TRBV12-4 and J is TRBJ1-5; TRBD1 might be the D (5 bases). This CDR3 contains 14 residues. V lost 6 bases and J lost 3, with 12 bases in between. CDR3 DNA: TGTGCCAGCAGGCGGGACGGATACAATCAGCCCCAGCATTTT. Translating it yields CASRRDGYNQPQHF.

Only a few counts were recorded for this clonotype. Likely a read error: the CDR3 ends without its conserved phenylalanine or tryptophan. V usage is TRBV27 and J usage is TRBJ2-1; D gene ambiguous. This CDR3 spans 15 amino acids. Germline CDR1 and CDR2: MNHEY and SMNVEV (reference sequence). As DNA, the CDR3 is TGTGCCAGCAGTTTCAGGCGTGAAACCTACAACGAGCAGTTCTAC. This translates into CASSFRRETYNEQFY.

This clonotype was recorded at least ten times. This chain connects TRBV4-2 to TRBJ2-5; D remains unclear. The CDR3 totals 17 residues. The germline gives CDR1 LGHNA, CDR2 YNFKEQ. Deletions cut 4 bases from V and 5 bases from J, with 23 bases between. In DNA form, the CDR3 reads TGTGCCAGCAGCCGAAGGACCGGTCGAGATGGTCAGGAGACCCAGTACTTC. As protein: CASSRRTGRDGQETQYF.